These T cell receptor beta chains were read from a single sample in a study of OX40 agonist ivuxolimab in advanced cancers. Assay used: immunoSEQ multiplex PCR; TCRdb lists only in-frame clones, some missing. Here the sample spans roughly 56,000 clones, 70% to 90% being singletons. The starting material was CD4+ or CD8+ T cells sorted from blood, obtained in a trial of the OX40 agonist ivuxolimab. The receptors were gathered from an adult with an advanced solid tumor such as melanoma, head and neck, liver or kidney cancer. CDR3s include the opening cysteine and the closing phenylalanine or tryptophan. Fields, in order: D gene, CDR3 length, V gene, J gene, clone size, CDR3 DNA, CDR3 protein. A D gene is named only where the DNA matches it firmly. Size is stated for part of the rows, as once, few or many counts, or as a class when the clone is expanded.

d_call: .; cdr3_length: 15; v_call: TRBV7-9; j_call: TRBJ1-3; clone_size: .; cdr3_nt: TGTGCCAGCAGCTTAGGGCAGGGGAACGGAAACACCATATATTTT; cdr3_aa: CASSLGQGNGNTIYF
d_call: .; cdr3_length: 19; v_call: TRBV14; j_call: TRBJ2-1; clone_size: .; cdr3_nt: TGTGCCAGCAGCCAGAGTCCGGCCCAGGGCGGGACCAACTACAATGAGCAGTTCTTC; cdr3_aa: CASSQSPAQGGTNYNEQFF
d_call: .; cdr3_length: 13; v_call: TRBV10-3; j_call: TRBJ2-7; clone_size: .; cdr3_nt: TGTGCCATCAGTGAGGACGGCTCCTACGAGCAGTACTTC; cdr3_aa: CAISEDGSYEQYF
d_call: TRBD2; cdr3_length: 17; v_call: TRBV5-1; j_call: TRBJ2-5; clone_size: .; cdr3_nt: TGCGCCAGCAGCTCCCAGGTGACTAGCGGGAGTGGGGAGACCCAGTACTTC; cdr3_aa: CASSSQVTSGSGETQYF
d_call: TRBD1; cdr3_length: 16; v_call: TRBV19; j_call: TRBJ2-5; clone_size: .; cdr3_nt: TGTGCCAGTAGTATTGGACAGGGGGGTCCCCAAGAGACCCAGTACTTC; cdr3_aa: CASSIGQGGPQETQYF
d_call: TRBD1; cdr3_length: 14; v_call: TRBV6-1; j_call: TRBJ2-3; clone_size: .; cdr3_nt: TGTGCCAGCAGTCGGGACAGGTGGACAGATACGCAGTATTTT; cdr3_aa: CASSRDRWTDTQYF
d_call: .; cdr3_length: 13; v_call: TRBV18; j_call: TRBJ2-3; clone_size: .; cdr3_nt: TGTGCCAGCTCACCGCTAAGTGCAGATACGCAGTATTTT; cdr3_aa: CASSPLSADTQYF
d_call: .; cdr3_length: 14; v_call: TRBV9; j_call: TRBJ2-7; clone_size: .; cdr3_nt: TGTGCCAGCAGCCCCCGCATAGCGGTCTACGAGCAGTACTTC; cdr3_aa: CASSPRIAVYEQYF
d_call: TRBD2; cdr3_length: 17; v_call: TRBV7-2; j_call: TRBJ2-3; clone_size: .; cdr3_nt: TGTGCCAGCAGCTACCCGACTAGCGGGAGGAGCACAGATACGCAGTATTTT; cdr3_aa: CASSYPTSGRSTDTQYF
d_call: TRBD2; cdr3_length: 14; v_call: TRBV6-5; j_call: TRBJ2-3; clone_size: .; cdr3_nt: TGTGCCAGCAGTTATGGGACTAGCGGGGATACGCAGTATTTT; cdr3_aa: CASSYGTSGDTQYF
d_call: TRBD1; cdr3_length: 15; v_call: TRBV7-2; j_call: TRBJ1-5; clone_size: .; cdr3_nt: TGTGCCAGCAGCTTCACAGGGGAAGGCAATCAGCCCCAGCATTTT; cdr3_aa: CASSFTGEGNQPQHF
d_call: .; cdr3_length: 11; v_call: TRBV11-1; j_call: TRBJ2-7; clone_size: once; cdr3_nt: TGTGCCAGCAGCACCCTCAGGGAGCAGTACTTC; cdr3_aa: CASSTLREQYF
d_call: .; cdr3_length: 15; v_call: TRBV10-3; j_call: TRBJ2-2; clone_size: .; cdr3_nt: TGTGCCATCAGTGAGGGGAGCGGTTACACCGGGGAGCTGTTTTTT; cdr3_aa: CAISEGSGYTGELFF
d_call: .; cdr3_length: 16; v_call: TRBV5-1; j_call: TRBJ2-2; clone_size: .; cdr3_nt: TGCGCCAGCAGCCCCGACCGAGGGGTGTACACCGGGGAGCTGTTTTTT; cdr3_aa: CASSPDRGVYTGELFF
d_call: .; cdr3_length: 11; v_call: TRBV2; j_call: TRBJ1-6; clone_size: .; cdr3_nt: TGTGCCAGCAGTCGGACTCCCTCCCTCCACTTT; cdr3_aa: CASSRTPSLHF
d_call: TRBD1; cdr3_length: 19; v_call: TRBV9; j_call: TRBJ2-5; clone_size: .; cdr3_nt: TGTGCCAGCAGCCTTTCATCGACCCCGGGACAGGGGCCGAGGGAGACCCAGTACTTC; cdr3_aa: CASSLSSTPGQGPRETQYF
d_call: TRBD2; cdr3_length: 15; v_call: TRBV6-5; j_call: TRBJ2-5; clone_size: .; cdr3_nt: TGTGCCAGCAGTGCCACACTAGCGGCACAAGAGACCCAGTACTTC; cdr3_aa: CASSATLAAQETQYF
d_call: TRBD2; cdr3_length: 15; v_call: TRBV5-1; j_call: TRBJ2-1; clone_size: few; cdr3_nt: TGCGCCAGCAGCCCCGGGACTAGCGGGTACAATGAGCAGTTCTTC; cdr3_aa: CASSPGTSGYNEQFF
d_call: .; cdr3_length: 12; v_call: TRBV7-2; j_call: TRBJ2-4; clone_size: .; cdr3_nt: TGTGCCAGCAGCTTAGGTCCTGCCATTCAGTACTTC; cdr3_aa: CASSLGPAIQYF
d_call: .; cdr3_length: 12; v_call: TRBV6-5; j_call: TRBJ1-1; clone_size: .; cdr3_nt: TGTGCCAGCAGTAGGGGGGACACTGAAGCTTTCTTT; cdr3_aa: CASSRGDTEAFF
d_call: TRBD2; cdr3_length: 15; v_call: TRBV27; j_call: TRBJ2-7; clone_size: .; cdr3_nt: TGTGCCAGCAGCCCGAGCGGGAGCCTCACCTACGAGCAGTACTTC; cdr3_aa: CASSPSGSLTYEQYF
d_call: .; cdr3_length: 13; v_call: TRBV4-2; j_call: TRBJ2-7; clone_size: .; cdr3_nt: TGTGCCAGCAGCCAAGGCCCCGCCGACGAGCAGTACTTC; cdr3_aa: CASSQGPADEQYF
d_call: TRBD1; cdr3_length: 14; v_call: TRBV7-2; j_call: TRBJ2-7; clone_size: .; cdr3_nt: TGTGCCAGCAGCTTAATGACAGGGCCCTACGAGCAGTACTTC; cdr3_aa: CASSLMTGPYEQYF
d_call: .; cdr3_length: 16; v_call: TRBV7-9; j_call: TRBJ2-1; clone_size: .; cdr3_nt: TGTGCCAGCAGCTTGAGAATGGGGGGACTTTACAATGAGCAGTTCTTC; cdr3_aa: CASSLRMGGLYNEQFF
d_call: TRBD1; cdr3_length: 15; v_call: TRBV25-1; j_call: TRBJ2-2; clone_size: .; cdr3_nt: TGTGCCAGCAGTGAAGGGGACAGGGACACCGGGGAGCTGTTTTTT; cdr3_aa: CASSEGDRDTGELFF
d_call: .; cdr3_length: 13; v_call: TRBV5-6; j_call: TRBJ2-7; clone_size: .; cdr3_nt: TGTGCCAGCAGACGACTTCCCATGATTGAGCAGTACTTC; cdr3_aa: CASRRLPMIEQYF
d_call: TRBD2; cdr3_length: 14; v_call: TRBV29-1; j_call: TRBJ2-1; clone_size: .; cdr3_nt: TGCAGCGTTGCGGAGACTAGCGGGATGGATGAGCAGTTCTTC; cdr3_aa: CSVAETSGMDEQFF
d_call: .; cdr3_length: 14; v_call: TRBV7-8; j_call: TRBJ2-3; clone_size: .; cdr3_nt: TGTGCCAGCAGCTTAAAGGCTGGCACAGATACGCAGTATTTT; cdr3_aa: CASSLKAGTDTQYF
d_call: TRBD2; cdr3_length: 16; v_call: TRBV9; j_call: TRBJ2-3; clone_size: .; cdr3_nt: TGTGCCAGCAGCGGACTAGCGGAGGGGAGCACAGATACGCAGTATTTT; cdr3_aa: CASSGLAEGSTDTQYF
d_call: .; cdr3_length: 15; v_call: TRBV18; j_call: TRBJ2-5; clone_size: .; cdr3_nt: TGTGCCAGCTCACTGATGGAGACAGTCCAAGAGACCCAGTACTTC; cdr3_aa: CASSLMETVQETQYF
d_call: .; cdr3_length: 14; v_call: TRBV6-6; j_call: TRBJ1-4; clone_size: .; cdr3_nt: TGTGCCAGCAGTCCGACACAAGATAGTGAAAAACTGTTTTTT; cdr3_aa: CASSPTQDSEKLFF
d_call: .; cdr3_length: 12; v_call: TRBV27; j_call: TRBJ1-2; clone_size: .; cdr3_nt: TGTGCCAGCAAAAGGGTAGGGTATGGCTACACCTTC; cdr3_aa: CASKRVGYGYTF
d_call: .; cdr3_length: 14; v_call: TRBV11-3; j_call: TRBJ2-1; clone_size: .; cdr3_nt: TGTGCCAGCAGCCCGGAAGGCCCATACAATGAGCAGTTCTTC; cdr3_aa: CASSPEGPYNEQFF
d_call: .; cdr3_length: 11; v_call: TRBV7-8; j_call: TRBJ2-3; clone_size: .; cdr3_nt: TGTGCCAGCAGCGAGCTTTATACGCAGTATTTT; cdr3_aa: CASSELYTQYF
d_call: .; cdr3_length: 12; v_call: TRBV7-9; j_call: TRBJ1-5; clone_size: .; cdr3_nt: TGTGCCAGCAGTTATAGCAATCAGCCCCAGCATTTT; cdr3_aa: CASSYSNQPQHF
d_call: .; cdr3_length: 17; v_call: TRBV5-6; j_call: TRBJ1-1; clone_size: few; cdr3_nt: TGTGCCAGCAGCCCGGCTCAGGGGTGGTTTTGGAACACTGAAGCTTTCTTT; cdr3_aa: CASSPAQGWFWNTEAFF
d_call: .; cdr3_length: 15; v_call: TRBV28; j_call: TRBJ2-3; clone_size: .; cdr3_nt: TGTGCCAGCACCCCGGGGGTATATGGCACAGATACGCAGTATTTT; cdr3_aa: CASTPGVYGTDTQYF
d_call: TRBD2; cdr3_length: 15; v_call: TRBV7-9; j_call: TRBJ2-1; clone_size: .; cdr3_nt: TGTGCCAGCAGCTCCCCGGGACTAAAATACAATGAGCAGTTCTTC; cdr3_aa: CASSSPGLKYNEQFF
d_call: TRBD2; cdr3_length: 20; v_call: TRBV4-3; j_call: TRBJ2-2; clone_size: .; cdr3_nt: TGCGCCAGCAGCCAAGAATTTCGGACTAGCGGGAGTACGAACACCGGGGAGCTGTTTTTT; cdr3_aa: CASSQEFRTSGSTNTGELFF
d_call: .; cdr3_length: 16; v_call: TRBV11-1; j_call: TRBJ2-6; clone_size: .; cdr3_nt: TGTGCCAGCAGCTTAGATCCTGGGTCTGGGGCCAACGTCCTGACTTTC; cdr3_aa: CASSLDPGSGANVLTF
d_call: .; cdr3_length: 14; v_call: TRBV6-1; j_call: TRBJ2-1; clone_size: .; cdr3_nt: TGTGCCAGCAGTGACCACCCAACCCGACAGGAGCAGTTCTTC; cdr3_aa: CASSDHPTRQEQFF
d_call: .; cdr3_length: 14; v_call: TRBV7-3; j_call: TRBJ2-1; clone_size: .; cdr3_nt: TGTGCCAGCAGCTTATTTTCCAGGGACAATGAGCAGTTCTTC; cdr3_aa: CASSLFSRDNEQFF
d_call: TRBD2; cdr3_length: 16; v_call: TRBV11-2; j_call: TRBJ2-3; clone_size: .; cdr3_nt: TGTGCCAGCAGCTCTCCGTTAGCGGGAGTGAAAGATACGCAGTATTTT; cdr3_aa: CASSSPLAGVKDTQYF
d_call: TRBD1; cdr3_length: 17; v_call: TRBV5-1; j_call: TRBJ1-1; clone_size: .; cdr3_nt: TGCGCCAGCAGCTTGTTTCCCACAGGGGACTTGAACACTGAAGCTTTCTTT; cdr3_aa: CASSLFPTGDLNTEAFF
d_call: TRBD2; cdr3_length: 17; v_call: TRBV11-2; j_call: TRBJ2-1; clone_size: .; cdr3_nt: TGTGCCAGCAGCTACGGGACTAGCGGGAGGTATTACAATGAGCAGTTCTTC; cdr3_aa: CASSYGTSGRYYNEQFF
d_call: .; cdr3_length: 16; v_call: TRBV7-2; j_call: TRBJ2-2; clone_size: once; cdr3_nt: TGTGCCAGCAGCAGAGATGGGACCGTGGGTGGCGGGGAGCTGTTTTTT; cdr3_aa: CASSRDGTVGGGELFF